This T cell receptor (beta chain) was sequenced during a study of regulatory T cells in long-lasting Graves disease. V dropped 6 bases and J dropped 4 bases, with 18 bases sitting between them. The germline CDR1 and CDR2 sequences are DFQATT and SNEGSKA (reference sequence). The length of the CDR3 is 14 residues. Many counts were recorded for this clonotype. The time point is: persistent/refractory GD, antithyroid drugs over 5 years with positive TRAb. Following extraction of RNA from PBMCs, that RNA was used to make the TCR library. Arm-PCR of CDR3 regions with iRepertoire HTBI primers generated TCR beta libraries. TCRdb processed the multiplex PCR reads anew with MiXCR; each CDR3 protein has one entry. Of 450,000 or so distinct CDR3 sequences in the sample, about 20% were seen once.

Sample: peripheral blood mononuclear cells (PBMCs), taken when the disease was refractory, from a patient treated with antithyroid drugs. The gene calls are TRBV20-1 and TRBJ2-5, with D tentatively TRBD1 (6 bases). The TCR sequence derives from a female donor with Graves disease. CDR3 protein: CSAPKGQGTETQYF. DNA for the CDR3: TGCAGTGCCCCTAAGGGCCAGGGGACAGAGACCCAGTACTTC.